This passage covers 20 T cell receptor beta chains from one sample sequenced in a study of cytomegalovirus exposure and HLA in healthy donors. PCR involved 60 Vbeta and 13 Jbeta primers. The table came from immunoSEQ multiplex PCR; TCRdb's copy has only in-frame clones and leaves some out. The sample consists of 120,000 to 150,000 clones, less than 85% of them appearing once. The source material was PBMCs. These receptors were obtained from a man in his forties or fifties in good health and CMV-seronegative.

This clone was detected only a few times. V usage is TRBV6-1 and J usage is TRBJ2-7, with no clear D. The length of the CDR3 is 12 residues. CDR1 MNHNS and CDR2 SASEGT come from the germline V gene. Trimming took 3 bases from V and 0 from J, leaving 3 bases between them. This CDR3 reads CASSESSYEQYF. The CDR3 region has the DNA TGTGCCAGCAGTGAGAGCTCCTACGAGCAGTACTTC.

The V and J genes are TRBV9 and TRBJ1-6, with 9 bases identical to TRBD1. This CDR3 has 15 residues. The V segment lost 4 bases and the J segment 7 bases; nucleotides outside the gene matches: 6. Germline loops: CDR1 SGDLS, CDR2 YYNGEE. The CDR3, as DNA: TGTGCCAGCAGCCCGCGGGACAGGGTGAATTCACCCCTCCACTTT. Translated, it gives CASSPRDRVNSPLHF. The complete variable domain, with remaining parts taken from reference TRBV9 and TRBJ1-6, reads DSGVTQTPKHLITATGQRVTLRCSPRSGDLSVYWYQQSLDQGLQFLIQYYNGEERAKGNILERFSAQQFPDLHSELNLSSLELGDSALYFCASSPRDRVNSPLHFGNGTRLTVT.

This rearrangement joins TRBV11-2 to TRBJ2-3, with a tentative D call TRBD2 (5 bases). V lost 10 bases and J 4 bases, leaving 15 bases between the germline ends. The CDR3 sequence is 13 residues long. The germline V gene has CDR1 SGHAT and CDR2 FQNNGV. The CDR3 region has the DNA TGTGCCACCCAGCTTACTAGGGCAGATACGCAGTATTTT. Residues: CATQLTRADTQYF.

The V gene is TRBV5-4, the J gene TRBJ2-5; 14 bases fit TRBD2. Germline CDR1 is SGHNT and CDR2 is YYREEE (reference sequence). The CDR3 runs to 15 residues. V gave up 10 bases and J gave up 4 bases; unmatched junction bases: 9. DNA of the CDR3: TGTGCCTCGGGACTAGCGGGAGAGTTGGGAGAGACCCAGTACTTC. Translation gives CASGLAGELGETQYF.

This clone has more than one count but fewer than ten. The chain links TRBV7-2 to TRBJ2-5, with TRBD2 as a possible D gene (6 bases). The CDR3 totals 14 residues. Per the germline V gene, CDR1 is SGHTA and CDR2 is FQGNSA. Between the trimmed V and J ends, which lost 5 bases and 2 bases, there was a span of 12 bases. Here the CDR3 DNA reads TGTGCCAGCAGCCTACTCCGGGAGCAAGAGACCCAGTACTTC. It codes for CASSLLREQETQYF. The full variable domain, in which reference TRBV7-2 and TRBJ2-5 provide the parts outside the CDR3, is GAGVSQSPSNKVTEKGKDVELRCDPISGHTALYWYRQSLGQGLEFLIYFQGNSAPDKSGLPSDRFSAERTGGSVSTLTIQRTQQEDSAVYLCASSLLREQETQYFGPGTRLLVL.

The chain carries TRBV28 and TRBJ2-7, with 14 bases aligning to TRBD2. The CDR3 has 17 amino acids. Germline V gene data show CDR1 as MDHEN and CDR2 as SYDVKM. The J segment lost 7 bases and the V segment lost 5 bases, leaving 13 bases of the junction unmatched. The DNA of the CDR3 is TGTGCCAGCAGTAGCACCGGGACTAGCGGGAGCTTTAGGGAGCAGTACTTC. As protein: CASSSTGTSGSFREQYF.

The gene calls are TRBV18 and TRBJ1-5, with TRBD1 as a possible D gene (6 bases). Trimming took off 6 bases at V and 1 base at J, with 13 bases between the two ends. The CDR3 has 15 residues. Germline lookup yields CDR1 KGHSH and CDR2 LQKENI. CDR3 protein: CASSQEGGSNQPQHF. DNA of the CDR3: TGTGCCAGCTCCCAAGAGGGGGGGAGCAATCAGCCCCAGCATTTT.

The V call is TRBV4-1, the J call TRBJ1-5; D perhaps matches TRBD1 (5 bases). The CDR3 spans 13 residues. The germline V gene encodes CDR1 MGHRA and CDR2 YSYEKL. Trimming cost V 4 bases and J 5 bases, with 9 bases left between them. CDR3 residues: CASSPGTDQPQHF. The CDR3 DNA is TGCGCCAGCAGCCCCGGGACTGATCAGCCCCAGCATTTT.

CDR3: CASSSRDEQYF. For the CDR3, the DNA is TGCGCCAGCAGCAGCAGGGACGAGCAGTACTTC. This chain joins TRBV5-1 and TRBJ2-7, with a weak D call TRBD1 (5 bases). Trimming cost V 4 bases and J 5 bases, with 7 bases left between them. CDR1 and CDR2 (germline): SGHRS, YFSETQ. This CDR3 has 11 amino acids.

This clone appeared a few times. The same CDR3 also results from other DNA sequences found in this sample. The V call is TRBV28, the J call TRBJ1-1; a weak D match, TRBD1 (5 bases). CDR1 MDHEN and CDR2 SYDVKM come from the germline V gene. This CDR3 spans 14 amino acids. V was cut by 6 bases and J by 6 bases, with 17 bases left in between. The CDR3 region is CASRGPGIFSEAFF. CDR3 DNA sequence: TGTGCCAGCAGAGGTCCAGGGATCTTCTCTGAAGCTTTCTTT.

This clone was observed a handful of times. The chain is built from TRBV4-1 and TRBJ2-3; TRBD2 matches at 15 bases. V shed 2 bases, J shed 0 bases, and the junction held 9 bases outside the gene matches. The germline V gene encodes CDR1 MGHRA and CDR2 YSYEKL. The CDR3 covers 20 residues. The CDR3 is CASSQPGLAGGTTSTDTQYF. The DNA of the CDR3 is TGCGCCAGCAGCCAACCGGGACTAGCGGGGGGCACCACTAGCACAGATACGCAGTATTTT.

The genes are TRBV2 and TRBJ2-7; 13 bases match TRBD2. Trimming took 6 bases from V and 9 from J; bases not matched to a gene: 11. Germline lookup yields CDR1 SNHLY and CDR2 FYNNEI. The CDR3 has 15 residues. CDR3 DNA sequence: TGTGCCAGCAGGGCCACTACTAGCGGGGGGGTCGGGCAGTACTTC. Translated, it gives CASRATTSGGVGQYF.

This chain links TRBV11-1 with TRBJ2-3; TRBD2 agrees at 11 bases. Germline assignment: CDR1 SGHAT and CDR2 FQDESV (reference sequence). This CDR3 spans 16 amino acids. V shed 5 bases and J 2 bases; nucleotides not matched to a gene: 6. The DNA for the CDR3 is TGTGCCAGCAGCCCTAGGACTAGCGGGCCCACAGATACGCAGTATTTT. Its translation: CASSPRTSGPTDTQYF.

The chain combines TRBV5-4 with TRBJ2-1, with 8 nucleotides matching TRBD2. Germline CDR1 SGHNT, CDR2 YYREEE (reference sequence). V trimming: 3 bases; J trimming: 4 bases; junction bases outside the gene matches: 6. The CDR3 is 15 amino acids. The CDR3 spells CASSSLGTSYNEQFF. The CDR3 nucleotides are TGTGCCAGCAGCTCCTTGGGGACTAGTTACAATGAGCAGTTCTTC.

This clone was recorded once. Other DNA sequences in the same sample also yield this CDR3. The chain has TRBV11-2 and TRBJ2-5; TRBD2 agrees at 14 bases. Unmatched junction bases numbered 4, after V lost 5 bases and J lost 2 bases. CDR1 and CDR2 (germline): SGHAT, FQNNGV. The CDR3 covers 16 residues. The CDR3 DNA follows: TGTGCCAGCAGCCTAGGGACTAGCGGGGGACAAGAGACCCAGTACTTC. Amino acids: CASSLGTSGGQETQYF.

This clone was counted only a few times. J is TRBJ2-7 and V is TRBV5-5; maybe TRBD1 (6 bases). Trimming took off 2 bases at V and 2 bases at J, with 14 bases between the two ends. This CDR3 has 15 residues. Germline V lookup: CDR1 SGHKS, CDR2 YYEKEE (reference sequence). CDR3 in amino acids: CASSLNRVNTYEQYF. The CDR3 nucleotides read TGTGCCAGCAGCTTAAACAGGGTCAATACCTACGAGCAGTACTTC.

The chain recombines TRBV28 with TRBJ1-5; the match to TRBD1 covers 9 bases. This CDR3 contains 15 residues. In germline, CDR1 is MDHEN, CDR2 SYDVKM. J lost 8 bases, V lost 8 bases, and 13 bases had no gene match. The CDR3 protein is CASGQHRGRGEPQHF. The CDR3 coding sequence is TGTGCCAGCGGGCAACACAGGGGGCGCGGGGAGCCCCAGCATTTT.

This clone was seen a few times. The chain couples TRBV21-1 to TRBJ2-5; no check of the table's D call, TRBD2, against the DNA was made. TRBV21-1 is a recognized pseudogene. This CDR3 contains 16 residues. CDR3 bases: TGTGCCAGCAGCAAAGCGCGGCAGCAGTTCCAAGAGACCCAGTACTTC. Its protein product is CASSKARQQFQETQYF.

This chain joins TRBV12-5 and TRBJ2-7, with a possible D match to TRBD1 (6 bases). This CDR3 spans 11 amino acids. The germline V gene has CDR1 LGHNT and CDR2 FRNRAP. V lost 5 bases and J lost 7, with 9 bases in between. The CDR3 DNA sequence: TGTGCTAGTGGTATGAGGGGGGAGCAGTACTTC. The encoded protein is CASGMRGEQYF. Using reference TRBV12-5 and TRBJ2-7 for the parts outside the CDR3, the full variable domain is DARVTQTPRHKVTEMGQEVTMRCQPILGHNTVFWYRQTMMQGLELLAYFRNRAPLDDSGMPKDRFSAEMPDATLATLKIQPSEPRDSAVYFCASGMRGEQYFGPGTRLTVT.

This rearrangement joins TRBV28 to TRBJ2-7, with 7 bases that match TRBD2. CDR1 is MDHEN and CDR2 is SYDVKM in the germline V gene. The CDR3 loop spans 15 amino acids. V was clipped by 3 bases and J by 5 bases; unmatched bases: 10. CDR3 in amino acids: CASSFLAGAAHEQYF. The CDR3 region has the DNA TGTGCCAGCAGTTTTCTGGCGGGAGCGGCTCACGAGCAGTACTTC.